Described below is a single TCR beta chain sequence and its context. The record originates from a study of cytomegalovirus exposure and HLA in healthy donors. The CDR3 covers 13 residues. CDR1 is KGHSH and CDR2 is LQKENI in the germline V gene. Trimming left V 3 bases short and J 6 bases short, with 8 bases between. Using immunoSEQ multiplex PCR, the repertoire was profiled, and TCRdb retains in-frame clones only, with some absent. This table has 70,000 or so clones, 91% appearing once. The source material was PBMCs. The clonotype comes from a man in his late teens or twenties in good health and CMV-seronegative. The chain combines TRBV18 with TRBJ1-4, with a possible D match to TRBD1 (5 bases). CDR3 DNA: TGTGCCAGCTCACCGGACACATATGAAAAACTGTTTTTT. Amino acids: CASSPDTYEKLFF.